This T cell receptor beta chain was sequenced for a study of blood T cells in healthy people across ages. The overall study: Capture by template switching was about one barcoded beta molecule per two T cells.

Total RNA was extracted at no less than 6 micrograms per sample. V dropped 6 bases and J dropped 4 bases, with 18 bases sitting between them. The CDR3 is 15 amino acids. CDR1 and CDR2 (germline): SGHAT, FQNNGV. With a J-beta primer mix and a sample-barcoded 5' primer, a second PCR ran roughly 6 to 12 cycles. A single record per CDR3 protein comes from TCRdb applying MiXCR to the 5' RACE reads. The sample has about 930,000 distinct CDR3 sequences; almost 30% are singletons. This clonotype has a handful of counts. Its antigen is not identified. Study observations and caveats: The study lacked donor CMV status, which possibly confounded expanded clonotype changes. Significant beta diversity loss was already apparent by age approximately 42, declining roughly linearly.

These same records also appear under a second study, on T cells of mothers and their children.

The sequence was obtained from a woman between 40 and 50 years old in good health. Material for sequencing was blood. The chain links TRBV11-2 to TRBJ1-1; D call uncertain. The CDR3 loop reads CASSKWAWEGTEAFF. The CDR3, as DNA: TGTGCCAGCAGTAAGTGGGCTTGGGAAGGCACTGAAGCTTTCTTT.